This T cell receptor beta chain was profiled in a study of blood T cell repertoires in COVID-19. Original methodology: How many nucleated cells were present was estimated from reference gene primer amplification. The assay was immunoSEQ multiplex PCR, and TCRdb's table has in-frame clones only and misses some. V and J calls and clone size are as listed in that table; D and trimming were resolved from the DNA. The sample contains around 200,000 clones, about 86% of which appear only once. Germline CDR1 reads SGHRS; CDR2 reads YFSETQ. V lost 0 bases and J lost 1, with 13 bases in between. The CDR3 is 16 residues long.

The material sequenced was peripheral blood. The sequence was obtained from a man aged 25-45 years with active or convalescent COVID-19. The rearrangement joins TRBV5-1 to TRBJ2-5; D may be TRBD1 (6 bases). Here the CDR3 DNA reads TGCGCCAGCAGCTTGGACAGGGCGGATTTCCAAGAGACCCAGTACTTC. Its translation is CASSLDRADFQETQYF.